The 22 T cell receptor delta chains listed next were all sequenced from one sample in a study of DNA immune sequencing with unique molecular identifiers. Primers for all 8 TRDV and 4 TRDJ genes amplified genomic DNA in 32-plex. In approximately 3 barcoding PCR cycles, molecules received a 12-nucleotide UMI, then adapter PCR followed. TCRdb applied CATT to the multiplex PCR reads for clone calling. The sample yields approximately 540 delta-chain clones, about an eighth seen once. The sample was gamma-delta T cells enriched from blood buffy coat, or unenriched PBMCs (not recorded which). The origin of the receptors is a human donor in good health.

This clone is large in the sample. This chain connects TRDV2 to TRDJ1; 11 nucleotides agree with TRDD3. Trimming cost V 1 base and J 2 bases; bases outside gene matches: 11. Germline lookup yields CDR1 GEAIGNYY and CDR2 EKD. The CDR3 sequence is 18 residues long. The CDR3 region has the DNA TGTGCCTGTGACACTCTCTGGGGGATACTTAATAAAACCGATAAACTCATCTTT. Amino acids: CACDTLWGILNKTDKLIF.

This clone was observed a few times. This is likely an artifact of a read error, given a far larger clone one base away. This sample includes further DNA sequences coding for the same CDR3. CDR3 amino acids: CACDKLGDTQADKLIF. CDR3 DNA sequence: TGTGCCTGTGACAAGCTAGGGGATACGCAGGCCGATAAACTCATCTTT. The V gene is TRDV2, the J gene TRDJ1; 9 positions match TRDD3. Unmatched junction bases numbered 9, after V lost 2 bases and J lost 3 bases. Per the germline V gene, CDR1 is GEAIGNYY and CDR2 is EKD. The CDR3 runs 16 residues.

This clone is labeled as large. V gene TRDV2 combines with J gene TRDJ3, with 9 bases identical to TRDD3. From germline, CDR1 is GEAIGNYY and CDR2 EKD. This CDR3 region has 21 residues. Trimming removed 0 bases from V and 0 bases from J; junction bases left unmatched: 11. CDR3 residues: CACDTLLRTGGPSWDTRQMFF. The CDR3 nucleotides are TGTGCCTGTGACACCCTTCTACGTACTGGGGGACCCTCCTGGGACACCCGACAGATGTTTTTC.

Relative to its sample, this clone is large. Other DNA sequences in this specimen translate into the identical CDR3. The chain combines TRDV2 with TRDJ1; 10 nucleotides line up with TRDD3. The germline gives CDR1 GEAIGNYY, CDR2 EKD. The CDR3 is made up of 18 amino acids. V was pared by 3 bases and J by 1 base, with 13 bases of the junction left unmatched. This chain's CDR3 is CACDAISTGGFLTDKLIF. Here the CDR3 DNA reads TGTGCCTGTGACGCTATTAGTACTGGGGGATTCCTCACCGATAAACTCATCTTT.

The CDR3 is CACVRLGDRDTDKLIF. In nucleotides, the CDR3 is TGTGCCTGTGTAAGACTGGGGGATAGGGACACCGATAAACTCATCTTT. The rearrangement uses TRDV2 and TRDJ1; 11 positions agree with TRDD3. After removal of 5 bases from V and 0 bases from J, the junction contained 7 bases not matched to a gene. This CDR3 spans 16 amino acids. Germline CDR1 reads GEAIGNYY; CDR2 reads EKD.

The chain joins TRAV29/DV5 to TRDJ1, with 10 bases fitting TRDD3. Matching the DNA to germline supplied the J gene, which TCRdb does not give. The V and J ends lost 1 base and 6 bases, in that order; junction bases with no gene match: 12. CDR3 size: 16 residues. CDR1 and CDR2 from the germline V gene are NSMFDY and ISSIKDK. CDR3 DNA: TGTGCAGCAAGCTGGTTCCACACTGGGGGATCCAATAAACTCATCTTT. Residues: CAASWFHTGGSNKLIF.

This clone ranks as medium-sized. The chain uses TRDV2 and TRDJ1, with 7 bases lining up with TRDD2. CDR1 is GEAIGNYY and CDR2 is EKD in the germline V gene. V dropped 0 bases and J dropped 3; count of bases not matched to a gene: 15. The CDR3 length is 18 residues. This CDR3 is CACDTVPTALAVSDKLIF. CDR3 bases: TGTGCCTGTGACACCGTTCCTACTGCGTTGGCAGTTTCCGATAAACTCATCTTT.

This clone was found a few times. One base away lies a much larger clone, so this may be a sequencing read error. The gene calls are TRDV2 and TRDJ1, with 8 bases lining up with TRDD3. The CDR3 length is 16 residues. In germline, CDR1 is GEAIGNYY, CDR2 EKD. V gave up 3 bases and J gave up 1 base; unmatched junction bases: 9. The CDR3 reads CACDVLGDARTDKLIF. The CDR3 DNA sequence: TGTGCCTGTGACGTCTTGGGGGATGCTCGCACCGATAAACTCATCTTT.

About this clone itself: This likely reflects a read error, since a far larger clone is one base away. Distinct nucleotide sequences in the sample also encode this CDR3. The V and J genes are TRDV2 and TRDJ1; 9 bases map to TRDD3. Germline CDR1 and CDR2: GEAIGNYY and EKD. The CDR3 has 19 amino acids. The CDR3: CACDTLSLLGEEYTDKLIF. The CDR3 DNA reads TGTGCTTGTGACACCTTGTCTTTACTGGGGGAAGAGTACACCGATAAACTCATCTTT.

The J gene is given as TRDJ1, and the V gene is not called; no check of the table's D call, TRDD3, against the DNA was made. The CDR3 totals 25 residues. In nucleotides, the CDR3 is TGTGCCTGTGCCACAGTTGGGGACTTTGGACTTCCCCTGGGGGATACGCGGTGGTACACCGATAAACTCATCTTT. Its protein product is CACATVGDFGLPLGDTRWYTDKLIF.

In its sample, this clone was seen a few times. The protein given by TCRdb reflects a much larger clone and differs at residue 6 from this DNA's translation, likely from a read error; the protein shown is the DNA's translation. V and J are TRDV2 and TRDJ3; 9 bases are shared with TRDD3. The V and J ends lost 4 bases and 0 bases, in that order; junction bases with no gene match: 12. The germline gives CDR1 GEAIGNYY, CDR2 EKD. This CDR3 has 20 amino acids. Here the CDR3 DNA reads TGTGCCTGTGATCCCACTGTACTGGGGGAAAGCTCCTGGGACACCCGACAGATGTTTTTC. This codes for CACDPTVLGESSWDTRQMFF.

This clone ranks as large. The V call is TRDV2, the J call TRDJ1, with D perhaps TRDD3 (6 bases). Germline V CDR1 and CDR2: GEAIGNYY, EKD. The ends were cut back, 0 bases at V and 3 bases at J, with 10 bases in the middle. The CDR3 runs 14 residues. For the CDR3, the DNA is TGTGCCTGTGACACCGTGGGGATTTCCGATAAACTCATCTTT. It encodes CACDTVGISDKLIF.

With respect to this clone: A much more abundant neighbour one base away suggests this may be a read error. Additional DNA sequences in this sample encode the identical CDR3. This sequence joins TRDV1 and TRDJ1; TRDD2 matches at 8 bases. The J gene, absent from TCRdb, was called here by matching the DNA to germline. Germline V CDR1 and CDR2: TSWWSYY, QGS. This CDR3 comprises 23 residues. The CDR3 spells CALGDLPRTSYVRGGTYTDKLIF. CDR3 in DNA: TGTGCTCTTGGGGACCTACCAAGGACTTCCTACGTCCGGGGGGGGACGTACACTGATAAACTCATCTTT.

This clone is large by share. The chain combines TRDV3 with TRDJ1; maybe TRDD3 (5 bases). This CDR3 region has 18 residues. Trimming pared 3 bases from V and 3 bases from J, leaving 29 bases between. Germline V gene data show CDR1 as TVYSNPD and CDR2 as GDNSRS (reference sequence). The CDR3 DNA sequence: TGTGCCTTCTCAGCGGGTTCTACAGGGGACCGGTTTCCCGATAAACTCATCTTT. Translating it yields CAFSAGSTGDRFPDKLIF.

This clone was picked up a small number of times. With a far larger clone one base away, a read error is the likely cause. V gene TRDV2 combines with J gene TRDJ1, with a weak D call TRDD3 (6 bases). V shed 1 base and J shed 0 bases, with 17 bases lying between them. The germline V gene has CDR1 GEAIGNYY and CDR2 EKD. The CDR3 runs to 17 residues. The CDR3 sequence is CACDTLGNGKYTDKLIF. In DNA, the CDR3 is TGTGCCTGTGACACTCTGGGGAATGGAAAGTACACCGATAAACTCATCTTT.

This chain uses TRDV1 with TRDJ1, with D maybe TRDD2 (5 bases). Trimming cost V 4 bases and J 2 bases, with 23 bases left between them. Germline V gene data show CDR1 as TSWWSYY and CDR2 as QGS. The CDR3 spans 18 residues. The CDR3 DNA is TGTGCTCTTGGGGGGGTCCCGGCCTTCGCAGTGCAAACCGATAAACTCATCTTT. Translation: CALGGVPAFAVQTDKLIF.

This clone was seen a few times. A far larger clone lies a single base away; this is likely a read error. V is TRDV2 and J is TRDJ1; 9 positions match TRDD3. Looked up from germline, CDR1 is GEAIGNYY and CDR2 is EKD. V shed 2 bases and J 0 bases; nucleotides not matched to a gene: 9. The CDR3 covers 17 residues. CDR3 protein: CACDILTGGPYTDKLIF. CDR3 nucleotides: TGTGCCTGTGACATCCTTACTGGGGGACCCTACACCGATAAACTCATCTTT.

This clone was seen more than once but under ten times. A far larger clone is one base from this, pointing to a likely read error. This specimen includes other DNA sequences encoding the same CDR3. The gene calls are TRDV2 and TRDJ2, with D possibly TRDD3 on 6 matching bases. Trimming pared 0 bases from V and 6 bases from J, leaving 19 bases between. There are 17 residues in the CDR3. Germline loops: CDR1 GEAIGNYY, CDR2 EKD. Here the CDR3 DNA reads TGTGCCTGTGACACCGGGCTAGGGGGACCTGAGGCAGCACAACTCTTCTTT. It translates to CACDTGLGGPEAAQLFF.

On this clone itself: The TCRdb record carries a much larger clone's protein, which differs from this DNA's translation at residue 6; a read error is the likely cause, and the protein listed here is the DNA translation. The chain recombines TRDV2 with TRDJ1; TRDD3 might be the D (5 bases). The germline V gene encodes CDR1 GEAIGNYY and CDR2 EKD. The V end lost 3 bases, the J end lost 0 bases, and 13 bases lay between the germline ends. This CDR3 region has 15 residues. CDR3 nucleotides: TGTGCCTGTGACCTACAGGGGACAGACACCGATAAACTCATCTTT. It translates to CACDLQGTDTDKLIF.

This chain uses TRDV1 with TRDJ1, with 13 positions matching TRDD3. TCRdb is silent on the J gene; assignment here came from matching the DNA to germline. J gave up 0 bases and V 1 base, and 35 bases lay outside the gene matches. The germline V gene has CDR1 TSWWSYY and CDR2 QGS. The CDR3 length is 28 residues. The DNA of the CDR3 is TGTGCTCTTGGGGAACCTACTGTTTTCCGACCAACTTACTGGGGGATACGCACAGTTTCGGGGTACACCGATAAACTCATCTTT. Translation: CALGEPTVFRPTYWGIRTVSGYTDKLIF.

This clone counts as large. The same CDR3 also results from other DNA sequences found in this sample. The rearrangement uses TRDV2 and TRDJ1; 13 bases match TRDD3. V shed 0 bases, J shed 0 bases, and the junction held 12 bases outside the gene matches. CDR3 length: 20 amino acids. CDR1 is GEAIGNYY and CDR2 is EKD in the germline V gene. As DNA, the CDR3 is TGTGCCTGTGACACCGTCGCTACTGGGGGATACGGAGGGTACACCGATAAACTCATCTTT. Translation: CACDTVATGGYGGYTDKLIF.

Note on this clone: A much larger clonotype is one base distant, so this may be a read error. The same CDR3 arises from other DNA sequences in this sample as well. The J gene is TRDJ1, the V gene TRDV1; TRDD2 matches at 8 bases. TCRdb gives no J gene; it was assigned here by matching the DNA to germline. This CDR3 region has 23 residues. Germline V lookup: CDR1 TSWWSYY, CDR2 QGS. CDR3 loop: CALGDLPRTSYVRGGTYTDKLIF. The CDR3 DNA follows: TGTGCTCTTGGGGACCTACCAAGGACTTCCTACGTCCGGGGGGGGACGTACACCGACAAACTCATCTTT.